The entry below describes one TCR beta chain. This sample was taken from a study of T cells expressing NK-cell markers. About the study: Obtained from sorted CD3+CD56+NKG2C+, CD3+CD56+NKG2C- and CD3+CD56-NKG2C+ T cells were the TCR beta repertoires. With respect to HCMV, most of the eight sequenced donors were seropositive, and one was seronegative.

Germline assignment: CDR1 MRHNA and CDR2 SNTAGT. There are 13 residues in the CDR3. Using the 5' RACE reads, TCRdb records one entry per CDR3 protein without DNA. This sample's table reports about 30,000 distinct CDR3 sequences. This chain joins TRBV6-4 and TRBJ1-1. The clonotype originates from a woman between 18 and 70 years old in good health. The specimen was blood T cells: a sorted CD56 or NKG2C T cell subset, CD4+ or CD8+ T cells, or bulk PBMC T cells (not recorded which). CDR3 sequence reads: CASSASRNTEAFF.